This entry lists 2 T cell receptor beta chains sequenced from one sample in a study of blood T cell repertoires in COVID-19. Sequencing used immunoSEQ multiplex PCR; TCRdb keeps in-frame clones, though not all of them. The repertoire includes fewer than 400,000 clones, about 83% of them detected once, and 10% sits in the top ten. The sample consisted of PBMCs or T cells enriched from blood (not recorded which). The receptors derive from a woman aged 50 to 60 who had recovered from COVID-19.

In DNA form, the CDR3 reads TGTGCCACCAGTGATGGGGACAGGGCCTATGGCTACACCTTC. This codes for CATSDGDRAYGYTF. V usage is TRBV24-1 and J usage is TRBJ1-2, with TRBD1 matching over 9 bases. Germline CDR1 is KGHDR and CDR2 is SFDVKD. This CDR3 spans 14 amino acids. V lost 3 bases to trimming and J lost 4 bases; unmatched junction nucleotides: 2.

This clone came up once. The chain joins TRBV12-5 to TRBJ2-3, with 13 bases identical to TRBD2. Per the germline V gene, CDR1 is LGHNT and CDR2 is FRNRAP. The CDR3 is 19 amino acids. With 0 bases clipped from V and 0 bases from J, the junction kept 6 bases outside the gene matches. The CDR3: CASGLVQGLAGPSTDTQYF. CDR3 DNA: TGTGCTAGTGGTTTGGTACAGGGACTAGCGGGGCCGAGCACAGATACGCAGTATTTT.